The 7 T cell receptor beta chains presented below share a single source sample, sequenced in a study of T-cell memory formation after mild COVID-19. A single record per CDR3 protein comes from TCRdb applying MiXCR to the 5' RACE reads. This table holds 180,000 or so distinct CDR3 sequences, under 14% found once. Sequences were obtained from PBMCs or a T cell subset sorted from them (not recorded which). Source of these receptors: a man between 18 and 35 years old who had mild COVID-19 (a few samples of this study predate the infection). Cell type and time point are not known.

As for this clonotype: The conserved phenylalanine or tryptophan normally closing the CDR3 is absent here, so this likely arose from a read error. This sequence joins TRBV5-1 and TRBJ1-2; 10 bases are a match to TRBD1. V lost 3 bases and J lost 5; bases outside the gene matches: 7. This CDR3 spans 15 amino acids. Germline CDR1 SGHRS, CDR2 YFSETQ. CDR3 sequence: CASSSGTGASYGYTI. The CDR3 nucleotides read TGCGCCAGCAGCTCGGGGACAGGGGCCTCATATGGCTACACCATC.

This clonotype appeared a few times. The rearrangement uses TRBV7-2 and TRBJ1-6, with no clear D. This CDR3 is 11 amino acids long. Per germline, CDR1 SGHTA and CDR2 FQGNSA. V gave up 5 bases and J gave up 13 bases, with 9 bases separating them. This CDR3 is CASSLLGPLHF. The CDR3 DNA reads as TGTGCCAGCAGCCTCCTAGGGCCCCTCCACTTT.

In DNA form, the CDR3 reads TGTGCCAGCAGTAGCCGCGGAGATGGAGCGGGGGCGCCGGGGACGCAGTATTTT. This sequence encodes CASSSRGDGAGAPGTQYF. This rearrangement joins TRBV6-5 to TRBJ2-3, with 8 bases that match TRBD2. The junction had 22 bases not matched to a gene; V was cut back by 5 bases and J by 9 bases. There are 18 residues in the CDR3. In germline, CDR1 is MNHEY, CDR2 SVGAGI.

The genes are TRBV19 and TRBJ1-5, with TRBD1 matching 10 bases. The CDR3 loop spans 14 amino acids. Germline CDR1 reads LNHDA; CDR2 reads SQIVND (reference sequence). J lost 7 bases, V lost 8 bases, and 8 bases had no gene match. CDR3 in amino acids: CASSTGGLDQPQHF. The CDR3, as DNA: TGTGCCAGTTCGACAGGGGGCTTAGACCAGCCCCAGCATTTT.

The gene calls are TRBV6-6 and TRBJ1-2; D might be TRBD1 (5 bases). Germline V lookup: CDR1 MNHNY, CDR2 SVGAGI (reference sequence). Trimming cost V 6 bases and J 3 bases, with 17 bases left between them. The CDR3 has 15 amino acids. The CDR3 is CASRPPGESHYGYTF. CDR3 nucleotides: TGTGCCAGCAGACCTCCGGGGGAGTCGCACTATGGCTACACCTTC.

V gene TRBV29-1 combines with J gene TRBJ1-4, with D maybe TRBD1 (5 bases). CDR3 length equals 14 residues. V was pared by 1 base and J by 4 bases, with 10 bases between. Germline assignment: CDR1 SQVTM and CDR2 ANQGSEA. CDR3 nucleotide sequence: TGCAGCGTTGAAGGGGCAGGGAATAATGAAAAACTGTTTTTT. This encodes CSVEGAGNNEKLFF.

This clonotype was seen only a few times. V is TRBV7-3 and J is TRBJ2-1; maybe TRBD2 (6 bases). CDR1 and CDR2 from the germline V gene are SGHTA and FQGTGA. The CDR3 is made up of 16 amino acids. Trimming removed 3 bases from V and 0 bases from J, with 12 bases in between. In DNA, the CDR3 is TGTGCCAGCAGCTTTGCGGGGCAGAGCTCCTACAATGAGCAGTTCTTC. It specifies CASSFAGQSSYNEQFF.